This T cell receptor beta chain is from a study of OX40 agonist ivuxolimab in advanced cancers. This CDR3 has 14 amino acids. Trimming removed 6 bases at V and 3 bases at J, with 15 bases between. Germline V CDR1 and CDR2: MNHNY, SVGAGI (reference sequence). Some clones are missing from TCRdb's copy, which holds only in-frame ones; the method was immunoSEQ multiplex PCR. The data contain 53,000 or so clones, approximately 87% of them seen just once; the ten biggest clones take up 0.37%. This chain joins TRBV6-6 and TRBJ2-7, with D maybe TRBD1 (6 bases). The starting material was CD4+ or CD8+ T cells sorted from blood, obtained in a trial of the OX40 agonist ivuxolimab. This sequence originates from an adult with an advanced solid tumor such as melanoma, head and neck, liver or kidney cancer. CDR3 DNA sequence: TGTGCCAGCAGCGGACAGATTGGGGGCTACGAGCAGTACTTC. Encoded protein: CASSGQIGGYEQYF.